The rows below give T cell receptor beta chains drawn from one sample of a study of CD4 and CD8 cells across lung adenocarcinoma regions. From the PCR reads, TCRdb called clonotypes with MiXCR, one entry per CDR3 protein. Found here are approximately 9,600 distinct CDR3 sequences, over 45% of them singletons; the top ten hold around 20%. Sample: CD4+ T cells from the margin of a lung tumor. Receptors were obtained from a female donor with lung adenocarcinoma. The CD4 and CD8 labels of this study may be unreliable. The CDR3 runs from the conserved cysteine through the conserved F or W. Each record gives: D gene, V gene, J gene, clone size, CDR3 DNA, CDR3 protein. D genes are given only for firm matches. Clone size, where shown, is once, few, many, or a class for clones that have expanded.

D: .; V: TRBV6-5; J: TRBJ2-2; size: large; DNA: TGTGCCAGCAAACACAGAAGAAACACCGGGGAGCTGTTTTTT; CDR3: CASKHRRNTGELFF
D: TRBD2; V: TRBV4-2; J: TRBJ2-3; size: .; DNA: TGTGCCAGCAGCCCCGCCCCCTGGACTAGCGGGAGGGCAGATACGCAGTATTTT; CDR3: CASSPAPWTSGRADTQYF
D: .; V: TRBV4-2; J: TRBJ2-3; size: once; DNA: TGTGCCAGCAGCCAAGTGTCCGGGAAGACAGATACGCAGTATTTT; CDR3: CASSQVSGKTDTQYF
D: TRBD2; V: TRBV27; J: TRBJ2-1; size: .; DNA: TGTGCCAGCAGTCCCCCCGGGACTAGCTTCTACAATGAGCAGTTCTTC; CDR3: CASSPPGTSFYNEQFF
D: TRBD2; V: TRBV6-2/TRBV6-3; J: TRBJ2-1; size: .; DNA: TGTGCCAGCAGATCGGGACTAGCGGGAGGGCCGAAGGTAGGTGAGCAGTTCTTC; CDR3: CASRSGLAGGPKVGEQFF
D: .; V: TRBV27; J: TRBJ2-5; size: medium-sized; DNA: TGTGCCAGCAGCGGGGGAAAGAAGACCCAGTACTTC; CDR3: CASSGGKKTQYF
D: .; V: TRBV6-5; J: TRBJ2-3; size: medium-sized; DNA: TGTGCCAGCAGTTACCACGAGACACGTCCCCTAACGCAGTATTTT; CDR3: CASSYHETRPLTQYF
D: .; V: TRBV7-2; J: TRBJ2-1; size: medium-sized; DNA: TGTGCCAGCAGCTTAGCGCCGAACAATGAGCAGTTCTTC; CDR3: CASSLAPNNEQFF
D: TRBD1; V: TRBV7-2; J: TRBJ1-4; size: .; DNA: TGTGCCAGCAGCTTCACAGGGGCTTATAATGAAAAACTGTTTTTT; CDR3: CASSFTGAYNEKLFF
D: .; V: TRBV14; J: TRBJ2-3; size: few; DNA: TGTGCCAGCAGCCAAGAAAGAACCCAGCGGAGCACAGATACGCAGTATTTT; CDR3: CASSQERTQRSTDTQYF
D: TRBD1; V: TRBV12-3/TRBV12-4; J: TRBJ1-1; size: .; DNA: TGTGCCAGCAGCCCCGGACAGGGGAACACTGAAGCTTTCTTT; CDR3: CASSPGQGNTEAFF
D: TRBD1; V: TRBV7-2; J: TRBJ1-2; size: .; DNA: TGTGCCAGCAGCTCGGACAGGTACCGCGGAAGCACCTTC; CDR3: CASSSDRYRGSTF
D: TRBD1; V: TRBV27; J: TRBJ2-5; size: once; DNA: TGTGCCAGGTCCGAGGGGGCTCGGGAGACCCAGTACTTC; CDR3: CARSEGARETQYF
D: .; V: TRBV5-1; J: TRBJ1-1; size: .; DNA: TGCGCCAGCAAGGCTCCGGGGGTCCGAGATACTGAAGCTTTCTTT; CDR3: CASKAPGVRDTEAFF
D: .; V: TRBV6-5; J: TRBJ2-1; size: medium-sized; DNA: TGTGCCAGCAGTTCGCCCGAGAAGCAGTTCTTC; CDR3: CASSSPEKQFF
D: .; V: TRBV4-2; J: TRBJ2-3; size: few; DNA: TGTGCCAGCAGCCAAGATTTCAGGGCGTCTAGCATCTTGCCAGATACGCAGTATTTT; CDR3: CASSQDFRASSILPDTQYF